This TCR beta chain originates from a study of cytomegalovirus exposure and HLA in healthy donors. Overall study: HLA-typed donors were the source of around 77 million unique TCRs held in an early data release.

This CDR3 contains 15 residues. Germline V gene sequence: CDR1 SGHVS, CDR2 FQNEAQ. V lost 2 bases and J lost 6; bases outside the gene matches: 5. For this clone: Its antigen is currently unknown.

The PCR had 60 Vbeta and 13 Jbeta primers. The protocol was immunoSEQ multiplex PCR, while the TCRdb copy is restricted to in-frame clones and leaves out a portion. The sample shows around 91,000 clones, 55% to 75% of them seen only once. Study-level points and caveats: A later analysis linked around 15,000 TCR beta sequences to HLA alleles at 0.05 false discovery rate. The authors assumed roughly uniform sequencing depth across donors for presence/absence analyses.

The clonotype originates from a man aged 60 to 75 in good health and CMV-seronegative. What was sequenced was PBMCs. The chain couples TRBV7-8 to TRBJ2-2; TRBD1 agrees at 8 bases. CDR3 sequence reads: CASSLRQGRSGELFF. Written as DNA, the CDR3 is TGTGCCAGCAGCTTACGACAGGGGCGGTCCGGGGAGCTGTTTTTT.